This TCR beta chain was sequenced in a study of blood T cell repertoires in COVID-19. Looking at the study overall: Specimens from acute and convalescent COVID-19 originated in the United States, Italy and Spain. The cDNA or gDNA used as material had been derived from T cells, B-cell-depleted T cells, or PBMCs.

Authors' analysis steps: By means of reference gene primer amplification, nucleated cell counts were estimated. Profiled with immunoSEQ multiplex PCR; TCRdb holds only in-frame clones, not every one. That table gives V, J and clone size, and the DNA gave D and trimming. Here the sample spans some 73,000 clones, roughly 86% being singletons. The CDR3 loop spans 18 amino acids. J gave up 0 bases and V 0 bases, and 8 bases lay outside the gene matches. Germline V gene data show CDR1 as SGHKS and CDR2 as YYEKEE (reference sequence). This clonotype originated in a woman between 55 and 75 years old with acute or convalescent COVID-19. This rearrangement joins TRBV5-5 to TRBJ2-4; TRBD1 matches at 8 bases. What was sequenced was peripheral blood. The CDR3, as DNA: TGTGCCAGCAGCTTGGCGCCAGGGGGCCTTCTAGCCAAAAACATTCAGTACTTC. Protein: CASSLAPGGLLAKNIQYF. Full variable domain (rest looked up from reference TRBV5-5 and TRBJ2-4): DAGVTQSPTHLIKTRGQQVTLRCSPISGHKSVSWYQQVLGQGPQFIFQYYEKEERGRGNFPDRFSARQFPNYSSELNVNALLLGDSALYLCASSLAPGGLLAKNIQYFGAGTRLSVL.